Sequencing of this T cell receptor (beta chain) was carried out in a study of Ad26.COV2.S vaccination and SARS-CoV-2 variants. Treatment: roughly 19 received Ad26.COV2.S at low or high dose, single or two shots; several received placebo; per-sample allocation not given. Vaccine and placebo recipients were sampled on day 63 after the first injection. Based in Boston, the donor was an adult of 18-55 years. Notes on the study in general: The TCR breadth and depth analyses may have understated or missed part of the total T cell responses.

Comments on this clone: Its antigen is unknown.

The V gene lost 3 bases and the J gene lost 8 bases, with 8 bases spanning the gap. Germline loops: CDR1 DFQATT, CDR2 SNEGSKA (reference sequence). The CDR3 length is 11 residues. Assay used: immunoSEQ multiplex PCR; TCRdb lists only in-frame clones, some missing. The sample records around 450,000 clones, roughly nine tenths being singletons. Sequencing used peripheral blood, obtained in a trial of Ad26.COV2.S vaccine versus placebo. The chain links TRBV20-1 to TRBJ1-5; D is unresolved. The clonotype comes from a person between 18 and 60 years old who received the Ad26.COV2.S COVID-19 vaccine or a placebo. This CDR3 reads CSARIHEPQHF. The DNA for the CDR3 is TGCAGTGCTAGGATTCATGAGCCCCAGCATTTT.